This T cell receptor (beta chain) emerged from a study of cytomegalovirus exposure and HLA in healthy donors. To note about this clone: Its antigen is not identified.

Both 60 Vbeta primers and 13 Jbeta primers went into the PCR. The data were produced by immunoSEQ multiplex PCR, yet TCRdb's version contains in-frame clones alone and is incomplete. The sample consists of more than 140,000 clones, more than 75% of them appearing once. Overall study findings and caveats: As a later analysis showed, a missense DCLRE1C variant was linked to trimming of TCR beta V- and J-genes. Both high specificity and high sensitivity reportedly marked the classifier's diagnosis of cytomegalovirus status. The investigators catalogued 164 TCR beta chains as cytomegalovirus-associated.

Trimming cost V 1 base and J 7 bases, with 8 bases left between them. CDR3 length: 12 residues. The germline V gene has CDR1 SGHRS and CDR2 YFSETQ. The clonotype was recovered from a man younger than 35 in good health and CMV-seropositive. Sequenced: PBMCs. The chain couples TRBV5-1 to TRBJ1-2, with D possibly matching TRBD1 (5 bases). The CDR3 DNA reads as TGCGCCAGCAGCTTGCAGGGAAGTGGCTACACCTTC. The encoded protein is CASSLQGSGYTF.